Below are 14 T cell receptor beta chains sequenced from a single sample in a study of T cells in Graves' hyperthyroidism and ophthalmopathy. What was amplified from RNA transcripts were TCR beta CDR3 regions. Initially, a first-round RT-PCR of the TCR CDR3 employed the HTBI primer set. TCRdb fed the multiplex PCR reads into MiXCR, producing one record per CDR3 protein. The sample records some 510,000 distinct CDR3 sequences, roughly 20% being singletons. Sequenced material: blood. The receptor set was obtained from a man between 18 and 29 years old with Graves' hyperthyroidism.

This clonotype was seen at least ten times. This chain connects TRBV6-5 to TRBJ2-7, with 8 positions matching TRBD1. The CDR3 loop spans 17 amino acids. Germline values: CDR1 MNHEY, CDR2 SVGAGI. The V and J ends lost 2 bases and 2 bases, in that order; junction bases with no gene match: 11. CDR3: CASSYPSDRGSPYEQYF. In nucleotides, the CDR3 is TGTGCCAGCAGTTACCCGTCCGACAGGGGATCCCCCTACGAGCAGTACTTC.

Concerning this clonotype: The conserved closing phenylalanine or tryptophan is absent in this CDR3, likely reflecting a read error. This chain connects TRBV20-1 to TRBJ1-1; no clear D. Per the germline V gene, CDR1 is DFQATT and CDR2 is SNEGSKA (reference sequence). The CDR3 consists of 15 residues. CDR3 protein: CSARDGLGMNTEAFI. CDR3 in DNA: TGCAGTGCTAGAGATGGCCTGGGGATGAACACCGAAGCTTTCATT.

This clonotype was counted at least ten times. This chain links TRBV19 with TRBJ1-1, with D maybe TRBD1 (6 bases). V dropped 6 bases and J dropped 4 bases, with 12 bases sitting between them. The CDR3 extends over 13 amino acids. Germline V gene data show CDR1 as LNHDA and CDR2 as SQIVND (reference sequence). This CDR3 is CASRKTGTTEAFF. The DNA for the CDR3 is TGTGCCAGTAGAAAAACAGGGACCACTGAAGCTTTCTTT.

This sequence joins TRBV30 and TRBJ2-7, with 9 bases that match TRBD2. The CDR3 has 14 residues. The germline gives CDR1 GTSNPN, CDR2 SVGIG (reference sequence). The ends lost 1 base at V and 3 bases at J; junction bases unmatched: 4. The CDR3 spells CAWSDKTSGYEQYF. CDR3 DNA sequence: TGTGCCTGGAGTGATAAGACTAGCGGCTACGAGCAGTACTTC.

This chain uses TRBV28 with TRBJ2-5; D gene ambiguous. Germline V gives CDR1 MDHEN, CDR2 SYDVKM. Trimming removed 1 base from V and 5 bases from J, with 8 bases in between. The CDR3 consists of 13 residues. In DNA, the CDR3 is TGTGCCAGCAGTTTATATAGATATGAGACCCAGTACTTC. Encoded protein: CASSLYRYETQYF. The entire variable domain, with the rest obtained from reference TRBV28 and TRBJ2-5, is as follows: DVKVTQSSRYLVKRTGEKVFLECVQDMDHENMFWYRQDPGLGLRLIYFSYDVKMKEKGDIPEGYSVSREKKERFSLILESASTNQTSMYLCASSLYRYETQYFGPGTRLLVL.

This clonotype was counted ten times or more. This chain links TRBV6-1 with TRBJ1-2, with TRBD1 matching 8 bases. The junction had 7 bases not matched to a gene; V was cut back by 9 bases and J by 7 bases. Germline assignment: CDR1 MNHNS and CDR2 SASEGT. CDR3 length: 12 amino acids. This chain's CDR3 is CASGQGGGGYTF. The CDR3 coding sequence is TGTGCCAGTGGACAGGGTGGCGGTGGCTACACCTTC.

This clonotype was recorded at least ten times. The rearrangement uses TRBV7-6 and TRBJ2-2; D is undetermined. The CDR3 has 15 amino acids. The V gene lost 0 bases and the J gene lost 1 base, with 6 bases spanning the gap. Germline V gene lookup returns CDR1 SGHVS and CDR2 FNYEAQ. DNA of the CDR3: TGTGCCAGCAGCTTAGCGATCGGGAACACCGGGGAGCTGTTTTTT. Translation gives CASSLAIGNTGELFF.

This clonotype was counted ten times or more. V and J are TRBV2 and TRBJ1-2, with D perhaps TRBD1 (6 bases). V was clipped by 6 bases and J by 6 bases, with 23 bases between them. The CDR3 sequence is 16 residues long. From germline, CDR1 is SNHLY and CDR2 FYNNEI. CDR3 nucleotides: TGTGCCAGCAGGGATGGGGACAAGGCCGGCACCGATGGCTACACCTTC. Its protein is CASRDGDKAGTDGYTF.

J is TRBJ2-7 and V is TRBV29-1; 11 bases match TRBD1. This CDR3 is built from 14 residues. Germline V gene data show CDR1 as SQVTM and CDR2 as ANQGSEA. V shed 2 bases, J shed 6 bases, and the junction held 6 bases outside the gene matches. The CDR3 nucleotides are TGCAGCGTTGAAATTGGACAGGGGGCGAGCGAGCAGTACTTC. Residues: CSVEIGQGASEQYF.

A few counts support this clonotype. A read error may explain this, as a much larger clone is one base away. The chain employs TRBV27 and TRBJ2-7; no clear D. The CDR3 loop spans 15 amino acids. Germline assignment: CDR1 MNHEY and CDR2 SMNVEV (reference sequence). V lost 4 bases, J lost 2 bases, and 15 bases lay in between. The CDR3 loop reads CASSSRPGPTYEQYF. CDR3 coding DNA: TGTGCCAGCAGTTCGAGGCCGGGTCCTACCTACGAGCAGTACTTC.

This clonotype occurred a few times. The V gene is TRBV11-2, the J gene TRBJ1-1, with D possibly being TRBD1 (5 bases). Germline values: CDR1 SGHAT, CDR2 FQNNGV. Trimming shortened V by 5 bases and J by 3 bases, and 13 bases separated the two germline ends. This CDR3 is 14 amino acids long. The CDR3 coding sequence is TGTGCCAGCAGCCCTCAGGGCTCTGACACTGAAGCTTTCTTT. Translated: CASSPQGSDTEAFF.

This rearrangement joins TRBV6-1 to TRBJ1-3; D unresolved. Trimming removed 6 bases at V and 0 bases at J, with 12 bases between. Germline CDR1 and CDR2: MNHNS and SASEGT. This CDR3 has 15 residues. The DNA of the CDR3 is TGTGCCAGCAGCGACCCCTCGAGCTCTGGAAACACCATATATTTT. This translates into CASSDPSSSGNTIYF.

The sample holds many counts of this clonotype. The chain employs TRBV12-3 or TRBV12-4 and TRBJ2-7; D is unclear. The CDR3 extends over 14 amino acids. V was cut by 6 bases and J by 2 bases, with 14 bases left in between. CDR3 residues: CASSDTVKPYEQYF. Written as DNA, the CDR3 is TGTGCCAGCAGCGACACAGTGAAGCCCTACGAGCAGTACTTC.

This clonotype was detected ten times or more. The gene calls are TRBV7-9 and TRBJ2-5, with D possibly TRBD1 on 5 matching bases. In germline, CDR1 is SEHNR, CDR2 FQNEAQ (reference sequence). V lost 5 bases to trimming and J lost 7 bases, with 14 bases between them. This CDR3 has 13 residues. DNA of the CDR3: TGTGCCAGCAGCCCTGGTGGGCAGGGGACCCAGTACTTC. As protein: CASSPGGQGTQYF.